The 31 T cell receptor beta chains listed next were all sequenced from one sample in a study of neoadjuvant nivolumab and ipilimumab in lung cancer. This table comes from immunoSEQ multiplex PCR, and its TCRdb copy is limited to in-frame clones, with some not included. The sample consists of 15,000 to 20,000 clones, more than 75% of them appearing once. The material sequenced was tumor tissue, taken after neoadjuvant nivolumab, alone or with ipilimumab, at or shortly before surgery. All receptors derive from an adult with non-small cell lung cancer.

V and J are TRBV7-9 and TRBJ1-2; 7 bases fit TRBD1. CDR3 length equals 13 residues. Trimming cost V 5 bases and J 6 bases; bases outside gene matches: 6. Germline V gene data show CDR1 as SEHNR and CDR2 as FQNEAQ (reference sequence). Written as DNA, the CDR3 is TGTGCCAGCAGCAGGGACAGTGAGGATGGCTACACCTTC. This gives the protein CASSRDSEDGYTF.

The CDR3 sequence is CASSVAANTDTQYF. For the CDR3, the DNA is TGTGCCAGCAGCGTAGCGGCGAATACAGATACGCAGTATTTT. The rearrangement joins TRBV9 to TRBJ2-3, with D uncertain. Per germline, CDR1 SGDLS and CDR2 YYNGEE. The CDR3 totals 14 residues. Trimming pared 0 bases from V and 3 bases from J, leaving 8 bases between.

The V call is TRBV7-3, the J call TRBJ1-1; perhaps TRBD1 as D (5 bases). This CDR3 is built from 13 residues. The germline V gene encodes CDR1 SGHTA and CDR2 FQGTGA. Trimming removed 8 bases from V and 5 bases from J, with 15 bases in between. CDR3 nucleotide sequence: TGTGCCAGCTCGACAGAGTCGTGGACTGAAGCTTTCTTT. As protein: CASSTESWTEAFF.

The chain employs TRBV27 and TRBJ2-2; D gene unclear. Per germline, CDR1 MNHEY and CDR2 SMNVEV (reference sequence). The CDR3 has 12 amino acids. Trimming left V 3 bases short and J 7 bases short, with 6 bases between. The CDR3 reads CASSFPLGELFF. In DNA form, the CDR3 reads TGTGCCAGCAGTTTCCCTCTCGGGGAGCTGTTTTTT.

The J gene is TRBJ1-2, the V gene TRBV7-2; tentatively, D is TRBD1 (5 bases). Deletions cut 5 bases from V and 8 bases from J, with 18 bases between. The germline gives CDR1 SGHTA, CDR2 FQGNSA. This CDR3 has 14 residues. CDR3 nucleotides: TGTGCCAGCAGCCGAGCCTCCGGGGGGGAGGGCTACACCTTC. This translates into CASSRASGGEGYTF.

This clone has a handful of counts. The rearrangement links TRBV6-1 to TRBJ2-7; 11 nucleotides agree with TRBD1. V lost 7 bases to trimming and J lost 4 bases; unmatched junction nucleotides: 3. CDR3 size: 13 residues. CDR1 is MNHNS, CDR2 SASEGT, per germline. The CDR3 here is CASIGTGGYEQYF. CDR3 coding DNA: TGTGCCAGCATAGGGACAGGGGGATACGAGCAGTACTTC.

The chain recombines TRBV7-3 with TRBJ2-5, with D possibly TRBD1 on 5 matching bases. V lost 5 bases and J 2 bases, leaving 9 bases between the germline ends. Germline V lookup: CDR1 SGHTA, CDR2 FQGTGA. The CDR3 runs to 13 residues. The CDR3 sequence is CASSPTVQETQYF. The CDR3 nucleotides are TGTGCCAGCAGCCCGACAGTACAAGAGACCCAGTACTTC.

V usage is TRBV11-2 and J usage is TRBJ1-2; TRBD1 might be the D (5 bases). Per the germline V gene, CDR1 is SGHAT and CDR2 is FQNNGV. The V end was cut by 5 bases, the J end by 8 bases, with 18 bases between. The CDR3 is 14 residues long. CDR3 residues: CASSPGLGGGGYTF. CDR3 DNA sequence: TGTGCCAGCAGCCCCGGCCTGGGGGGAGGGGGCTACACCTTC.

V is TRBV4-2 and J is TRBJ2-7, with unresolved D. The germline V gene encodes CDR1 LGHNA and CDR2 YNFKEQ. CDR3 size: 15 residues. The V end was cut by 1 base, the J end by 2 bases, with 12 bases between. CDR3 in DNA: TGTGCCAGCAGCCAAGCCACCACGATTACCTACGAGCAGTACTTC. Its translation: CASSQATTITYEQYF.

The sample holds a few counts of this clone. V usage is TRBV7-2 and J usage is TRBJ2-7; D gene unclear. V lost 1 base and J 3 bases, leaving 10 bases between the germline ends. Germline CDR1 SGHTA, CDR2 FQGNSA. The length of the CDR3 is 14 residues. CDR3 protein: CASSLVHGDYEQYF. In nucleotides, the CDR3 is TGTGCCAGCAGCTTAGTGCACGGTGACTACGAGCAGTACTTC.

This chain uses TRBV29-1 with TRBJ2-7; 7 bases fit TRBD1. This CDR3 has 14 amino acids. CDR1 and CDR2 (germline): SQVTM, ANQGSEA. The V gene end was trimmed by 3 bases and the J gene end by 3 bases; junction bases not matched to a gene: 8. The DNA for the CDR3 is TGCAGCGTTGAGGTGGGGACAGTAAACTACGAGCAGTACTTC. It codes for CSVEVGTVNYEQYF.

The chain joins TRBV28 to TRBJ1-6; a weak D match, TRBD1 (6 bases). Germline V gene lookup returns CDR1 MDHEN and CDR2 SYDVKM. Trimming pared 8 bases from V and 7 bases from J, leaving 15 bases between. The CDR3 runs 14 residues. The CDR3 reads CASRGGAWNSPLHF. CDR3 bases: TGTGCCAGCCGAGGGGGAGCTTGGAATTCACCCCTCCACTTT.

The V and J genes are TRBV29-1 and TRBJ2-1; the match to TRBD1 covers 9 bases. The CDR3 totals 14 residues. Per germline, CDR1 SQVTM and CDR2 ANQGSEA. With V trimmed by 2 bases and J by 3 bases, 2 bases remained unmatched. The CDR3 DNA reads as TGCAGCGTTGAAAGGGGACAGGGCTACAATGAGCAGTTCTTC. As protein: CSVERGQGYNEQFF.

The CDR3 sequence is CASRTGTENTEAFF. The CDR3 DNA sequence: TGTGCCAGCAGAACAGGGACAGAGAACACTGAAGCTTTCTTT. The chain employs TRBV6-5 and TRBJ1-1; the match to TRBD1 covers 7 bases. This CDR3 spans 14 amino acids. Per the germline V gene, CDR1 is MNHEY and CDR2 is SVGAGI. The V and J ends lost 6 bases and 1 base, in that order; junction bases with no gene match: 5.

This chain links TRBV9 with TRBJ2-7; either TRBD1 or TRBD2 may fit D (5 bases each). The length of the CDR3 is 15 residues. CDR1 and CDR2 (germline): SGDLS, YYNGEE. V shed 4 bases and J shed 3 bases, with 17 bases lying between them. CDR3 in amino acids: CASSPEGRPDYEQYF. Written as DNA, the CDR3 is TGTGCCAGCAGCCCAGAGGGGCGGCCCGACTACGAGCAGTACTTC.

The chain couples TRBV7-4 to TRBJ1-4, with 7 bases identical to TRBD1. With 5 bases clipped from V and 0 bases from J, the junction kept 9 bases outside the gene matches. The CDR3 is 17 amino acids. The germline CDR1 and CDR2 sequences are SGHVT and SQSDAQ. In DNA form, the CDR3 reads TGTGCCAGCAGCCCGTGGACAGGTCTTGCAACTAATGAAAAACTGTTTTTT. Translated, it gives CASSPWTGLATNEKLFF.

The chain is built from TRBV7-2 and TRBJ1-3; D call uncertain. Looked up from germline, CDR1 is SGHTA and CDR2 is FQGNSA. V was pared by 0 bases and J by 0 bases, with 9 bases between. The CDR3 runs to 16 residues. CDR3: CASSLAVRSSGNTIYF. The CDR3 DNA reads TGTGCCAGCAGCTTAGCGGTCCGGAGCTCTGGAAACACCATATATTTT.

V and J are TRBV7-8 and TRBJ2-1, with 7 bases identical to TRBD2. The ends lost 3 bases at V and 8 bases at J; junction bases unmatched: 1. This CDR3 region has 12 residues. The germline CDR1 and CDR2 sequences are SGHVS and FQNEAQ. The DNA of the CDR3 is TGTGCCAGCAGCTTTGCGGGGGATGAGCAGTTCTTC. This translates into CASSFAGDEQFF.

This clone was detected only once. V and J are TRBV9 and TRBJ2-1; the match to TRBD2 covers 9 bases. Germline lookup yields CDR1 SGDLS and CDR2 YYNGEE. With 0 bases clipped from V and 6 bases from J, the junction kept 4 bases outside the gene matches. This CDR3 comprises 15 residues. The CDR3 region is CASSVGGRAGNEQFF. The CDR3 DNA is TGTGCCAGCAGCGTAGGCGGGAGGGCCGGCAATGAGCAGTTCTTC.

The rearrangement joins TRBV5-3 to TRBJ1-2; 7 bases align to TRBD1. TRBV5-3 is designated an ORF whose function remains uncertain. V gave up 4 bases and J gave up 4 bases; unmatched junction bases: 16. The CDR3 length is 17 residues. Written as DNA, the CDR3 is TGTGCCAGAAGCGATCACTCCCAGACAGGGTGGCTCTATGGCTACACCTTC. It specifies CARSDHSQTGWLYGYTF.

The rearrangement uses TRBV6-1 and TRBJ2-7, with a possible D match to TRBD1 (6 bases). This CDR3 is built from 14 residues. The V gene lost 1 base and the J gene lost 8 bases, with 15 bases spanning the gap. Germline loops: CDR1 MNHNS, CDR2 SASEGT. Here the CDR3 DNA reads TGTGCCAGCAGTGAAGTCTTGACAGGCCTCCAGCAGTACTTC. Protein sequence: CASSEVLTGLQQYF.

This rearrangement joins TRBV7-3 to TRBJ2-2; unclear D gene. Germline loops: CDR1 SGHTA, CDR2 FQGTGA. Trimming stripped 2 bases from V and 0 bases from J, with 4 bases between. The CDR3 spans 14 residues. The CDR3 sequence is CASSLQPNTGELFF. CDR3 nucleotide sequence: TGTGCCAGCAGCTTACAGCCGAACACCGGGGAGCTGTTTTTT.

CDR3 DNA: TGTGCCAGCAGCTTATCCCTAGCGGGAGGGCCCGGGGAGCTGTTTTTT. Translation: CASSLSLAGGPGELFF. The chain couples TRBV7-2 to TRBJ2-2; 12 nucleotides match TRBD2. CDR3 length equals 16 residues. Looked up from germline, CDR1 is SGHTA and CDR2 is FQGNSA. V dropped 2 bases and J dropped 6; count of bases not matched to a gene: 4.

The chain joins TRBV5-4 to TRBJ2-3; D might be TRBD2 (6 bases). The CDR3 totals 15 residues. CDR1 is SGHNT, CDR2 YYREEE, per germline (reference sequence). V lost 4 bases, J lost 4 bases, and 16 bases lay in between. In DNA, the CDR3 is TGTGCCAGCAGCCGGGATGGAGGGCGGGCAGATACGCAGTATTTT. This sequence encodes CASSRDGGRADTQYF.

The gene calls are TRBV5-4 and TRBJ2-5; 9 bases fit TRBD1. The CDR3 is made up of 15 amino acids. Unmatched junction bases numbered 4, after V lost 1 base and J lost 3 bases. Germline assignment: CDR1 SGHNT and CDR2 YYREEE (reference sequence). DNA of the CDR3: TGTGCCAGCAGCTTGCGGGACAGGGAGGAAGAGACCCAGTACTTC. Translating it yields CASSLRDREEETQYF.

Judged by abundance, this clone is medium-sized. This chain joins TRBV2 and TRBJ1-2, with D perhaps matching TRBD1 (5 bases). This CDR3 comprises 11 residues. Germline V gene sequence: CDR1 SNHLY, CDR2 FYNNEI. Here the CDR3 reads CAQGAGDGYTF. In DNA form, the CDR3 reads TGTGCTCAGGGAGCGGGGGATGGCTACACCTTC.

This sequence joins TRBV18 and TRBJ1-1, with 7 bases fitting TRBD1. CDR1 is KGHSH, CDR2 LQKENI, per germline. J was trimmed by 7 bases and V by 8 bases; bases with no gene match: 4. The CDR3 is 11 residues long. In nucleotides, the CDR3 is TGTGCCAGCATACAGGGGAGTGAAGCTTTCTTT. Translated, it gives CASIQGSEAFF.

CDR3 in DNA: TGTGCCAGCAGCCCTACGACGTTGAATGAGCAGTTCTTC. Translating gives CASSPTTLNEQFF. The V call is TRBV28, the J call TRBJ2-1; the D is unclear. CDR3 length: 13 amino acids. V gave up 6 bases and J gave up 7 bases, with 13 bases separating them. Germline V gene lookup returns CDR1 MDHEN and CDR2 SYDVKM.

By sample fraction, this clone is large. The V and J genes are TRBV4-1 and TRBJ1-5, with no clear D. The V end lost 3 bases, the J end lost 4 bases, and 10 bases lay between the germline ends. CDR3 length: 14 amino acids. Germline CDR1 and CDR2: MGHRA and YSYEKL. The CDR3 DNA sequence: TGCGCCAGCAGCCACAGTGGCTCGAATCAGCCCCAGCATTTT. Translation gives CASSHSGSNQPQHF.

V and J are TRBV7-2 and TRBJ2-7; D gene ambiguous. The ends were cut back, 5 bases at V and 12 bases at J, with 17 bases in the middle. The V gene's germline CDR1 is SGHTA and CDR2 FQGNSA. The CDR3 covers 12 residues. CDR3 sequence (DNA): TGTGCCAGCAGCCTCGGACGGCGAAACCTGTACTTC. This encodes CASSLGRRNLYF.

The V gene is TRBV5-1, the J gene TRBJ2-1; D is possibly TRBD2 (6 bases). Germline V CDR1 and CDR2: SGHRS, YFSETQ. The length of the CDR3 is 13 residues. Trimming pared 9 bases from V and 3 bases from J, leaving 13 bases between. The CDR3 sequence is CATPRRDYNEQFF. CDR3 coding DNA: TGCGCCACCCCCCGGAGGGACTACAATGAGCAGTTCTTC.